The source of this T cell receptor (delta chain) is a study of gamma-delta T cells after stem cell transplantation. In its sample, this clone is medium-sized. This CDR3 is built from 17 residues. The V gene end was trimmed by 0 bases and the J gene end by 1 base; junction bases not matched to a gene: 7. Germline assignment: CDR1 GEAIGNYY and CDR2 EKD. TCRdb redid clone calling on the RT-PCR reads using CATT. The repertoire consists of around 2,200 delta-chain clones, with approximately 2.5% occurring once and the leading ten covering around 17%. The sequencing sample was made of gamma-delta T cells. This receptor was identified in a human donor. It is not recorded whose cells these are; they may come from a transplant donor. The rearrangement links TRDV2 to TRDJ1, with 10 bases matching TRDD3. CDR3 coding DNA: TGTGCCTGTGACACCATACTGGGGGATGGGCTCACCGATAAACTCATCTTT. Protein sequence: CACDTILGDGLTDKLIF.